This entry lists 9 T cell receptor beta chains sequenced from one sample in a study of CD8 T cells in Susac syndrome. With random hexamers, reverse transcription was performed on roughly 0.5 to 1 ug of RNA. TCRdb reprocessed the immunoSEQ multiplex PCR reads via MiXCR and lists one record per CDR3 protein. The data contain a few hundred thousand distinct CDR3 sequences, nearly 97% of them seen just once; the ten biggest clones take up 0.075% to 0.095%. The sample consisted of CD4+ T cells from PBMCs. These receptors originate from a human donor with multiple sclerosis.

CDR3 protein: CSARARARGAEAFF. The DNA of the CDR3 is TGCAGTGCTAGGGCCAGGGCACGAGGCGCTGAAGCTTTCTTT. V usage is TRBV20-1 and J usage is TRBJ1-1, with a weak D call TRBD1 (5 bases). The CDR3 totals 14 residues. Trimming removed 3 bases from V and 6 bases from J, with 17 bases in between. CDR1 DFQATT and CDR2 SNEGSKA come from the germline V gene (reference sequence).

The chain carries TRBV30 and TRBJ2-7; D may be TRBD1 (5 bases). Germline CDR1 GTSNPN, CDR2 SVGIG (reference sequence). Trimming took 3 bases from V and 2 from J, leaving 11 bases between them. The CDR3 covers 13 residues. CDR3 sequence: CAWRRQPAYEQYF. The CDR3 DNA reads TGTGCCTGGAGGAGACAGCCTGCCTACGAGCAGTACTTC.

The chain carries TRBV15 and TRBJ1-2; no clear D. The V gene's germline CDR1 is LNHNV and CDR2 YYDKDF (reference sequence). The CDR3 spans 13 residues. The V end lost 1 base, the J end lost 3 bases, and 6 bases lay between the germline ends. CDR3 region: CATSRGEDYGYTF. In DNA, the CDR3 is TGTGCCACCAGCAGAGGTGAGGACTATGGCTACACCTTC.

The chain uses TRBV7-9 and TRBJ1-1; D is possibly TRBD1 (5 bases). This CDR3 has 14 amino acids. Deletions cut 5 bases from V and 1 base from J, with 11 bases between. Germline CDR1 SEHNR, CDR2 FQNEAQ (reference sequence). CDR3 sequence (DNA): TGTGCCAGCAGCGGCTGGAGGGGGAACACTGAAGCTTTCTTT. Protein sequence: CASSGWRGNTEAFF.

The chain uses TRBV27 and TRBJ2-7; 11 bases align to TRBD1. CDR3 size: 15 residues. Germline V CDR1 and CDR2: MNHEY, SMNVEV (reference sequence). The V segment lost 6 bases and the J segment 3 bases; nucleotides outside the gene matches: 7. CDR3 region: CASRPPDRGLYEQYF. CDR3 bases: TGTGCCAGCAGGCCGCCGGACAGGGGGCTCTACGAGCAGTACTTC.

The chain uses TRBV3-1 and TRBJ2-1; D is unresolved. Germline assignment: CDR1 LGHDT and CDR2 YNNKEL (reference sequence). With 1 base removed from V and 9 bases from J, the gap between germline ends came to 16 bases. This CDR3 has 15 amino acids. The CDR3 nucleotides are TGTGCCAGCAGCCAAGCCACGACCCCAACGGGTGAGCAGTTCTTC. Translated, it gives CASSQATTPTGEQFF.

The chain combines TRBV30 with TRBJ2-2, with D unclear. Trimming took off 3 bases at V and 1 base at J, with 9 bases between the two ends. This CDR3 contains 14 residues. The germline CDR1 and CDR2 sequences are GTSNPN and SVGIG (reference sequence). The CDR3, as DNA: TGTGCCTGGAGCAGACCCTTGAACACCGGGGAGCTGTTTTTT. It is translated as CAWSRPLNTGELFF.

The V gene is TRBV27, the J gene TRBJ2-7, with 7 bases lining up with TRBD2. CDR3 length: 15 residues. V gave up 5 bases and J gave up 0 bases; unmatched junction bases: 7. Germline-derived CDR1 and CDR2 are MNHEY and SMNVEV (reference sequence). The CDR3 bases are TGTGCCAGCAGTCGAACTCAGCGGGGCTCCTACGAGCAGTACTTC. Protein sequence: CASSRTQRGSYEQYF.

This sequence joins TRBV24-1 and TRBJ2-1; TRBD2 matches 7 bases. This CDR3 spans 15 amino acids. V shed 3 bases and J 0 bases; nucleotides not matched to a gene: 1. Germline lookup yields CDR1 KGHDR and CDR2 SFDVKD. CDR3 sequence: CATSDPGGSYNEQFF. The CDR3 coding sequence is TGTGCCACCAGTGATCCGGGGGGCTCCTACAATGAGCAGTTCTTC.